Shown below are 30 T cell receptor beta chains from a single sample sequenced in a study of T cell changes during pregnancy in multiple sclerosis. Clones were sequenced by immunoSEQ multiplex PCR, and TCRdb holds only the in-frame ones, with some missing. The profile shows approximately 53,000 clones, 80% to 95% of them singletons. The input for sequencing was CD4+ T cells from peripheral blood mononuclear cells, taken in the second trimester of pregnancy. These TCRs come from a female donor with multiple sclerosis, enrolled in a pregnancy study.

V and J are TRBV18 and TRBJ2-7, with a possible D match to TRBD1 (6 bases). Per the germline V gene, CDR1 is KGHSH and CDR2 is LQKENI. V was shortened by 4 bases and J by 4 bases, with 11 bases between the two germline ends. The length of the CDR3 is 13 residues. CDR3 DNA: TGTGCCAGCTCACGGACAGATAATTACGAGCAGTACTTC. Amino acid sequence: CASSRTDNYEQYF. The full variable domain, in which reference TRBV18 and TRBJ2-7 provide the parts outside the CDR3, is NAGVMQNPRHLVRRRGQEARLRCSPMKGHSHVYWYRQLPEEGLKFMVYLQKENIIDESGMPKERFSAEFPKEGPSILRIQQVVRGDSAAYFCASSRTDNYEQYFGPGTRLTVT.

The rearrangement links TRBV7-2 to TRBJ1-2, with TRBD1 matching over 7 bases. With 3 bases clipped from V and 4 bases from J, the junction kept 8 bases outside the gene matches. Per the germline V gene, CDR1 is SGHTA and CDR2 is FQGNSA. The CDR3 is 15 residues long. CDR3 in DNA: TGTGCCAGCAGCTTGGTCGGGACAGATACCTATGGCTACACCTTC. Its protein is CASSLVGTDTYGYTF.

The chain uses TRBV9 and TRBJ2-3; D possibly corresponds to TRBD1 (6 bases). Per germline, CDR1 SGDLS and CDR2 YYNGEE. The germline V and J ends were trimmed by 1 base and 6 bases, with 6 bases remaining between them. The CDR3 sequence is 12 residues long. CDR3 sequence: CASSVTGDTQYF. The DNA of the CDR3 is TGTGCCAGCAGCGTAACAGGGGATACGCAGTATTTT.

The chain employs TRBV6-5 and TRBJ1-2; no clear D. There are 12 residues in the CDR3. V was trimmed by 6 bases and J by 3 bases, leaving 8 bases between them. Germline V CDR1 and CDR2: MNHEY, SVGAGI. The CDR3 coding sequence is TGTGCCAGCAGCAACAGAGACTATGGCTACACCTTC. This codes for CASSNRDYGYTF.

In this sample, this clone turned up once. J is TRBJ2-7 and V is TRBV27; TRBD2 agrees at 11 bases. The CDR3 consists of 14 residues. V shed 3 bases, J shed 3 bases, and the junction held 1 base outside the gene matches. Germline assignment: CDR1 MNHEY and CDR2 SMNVEV (reference sequence). The CDR3 sequence: CASSFGTSGYEQYF. CDR3 coding DNA: TGTGCCAGCAGTTTCGGGACTAGCGGCTACGAGCAGTACTTC.

This rearrangement joins TRBV30 to TRBJ2-1; 9 bases are shared with TRBD2. The CDR3 has 12 amino acids. Trimming took 4 bases from V and 10 from J; bases not matched to a gene: 5. CDR1 GTSNPN and CDR2 SVGIG come from the germline V gene (reference sequence). CDR3 amino acids: CAWTSGVYEQFF. CDR3 coding DNA: TGTGCCTGGACTAGCGGGGTTTACGAGCAGTTCTTC. Filled out from reference TRBV30 and TRBJ2-1, the complete variable domain reads SQTIHQWPATLVQPVGSPLSLECTVEGTSNPNLYWYRQAAGRGLQLLFYSVGIGQISSEVPQNLSASRPQDRQFILSSKKLLLSDSGFYLCAWTSGVYEQFFGPGTRLTVL.

J is TRBJ2-5 and V is TRBV9; TRBD2 agrees at 10 bases. The CDR3 is 16 residues long. Germline V CDR1 and CDR2: SGDLS, YYNGEE. The V segment lost 1 base and the J segment 5 bases; nucleotides outside the gene matches: 8. CDR3 sequence: CASSVLKRGGAETQYF. In DNA form, the CDR3 reads TGTGCCAGCAGCGTATTAAAGCGGGGGGGCGCGGAGACCCAGTACTTC.

The V gene is TRBV7-6, the J gene TRBJ1-1; D might be TRBD1 (6 bases). V was pared by 0 bases and J by 0 bases, with 17 bases between. This CDR3 contains 18 residues. The germline V gene encodes CDR1 SGHVS and CDR2 FNYEAQ. CDR3 protein: CASSLAPSPQGLNTEAFF. CDR3 bases: TGTGCCAGCAGCTTAGCCCCTTCCCCACAGGGACTGAACACTGAAGCTTTCTTT.

This chain uses TRBV5-5 with TRBJ1-6; maybe TRBD1 (5 bases). This CDR3 has 12 amino acids. Trimming left V 2 bases short and J 13 bases short, with 10 bases between. CDR1 SGHKS and CDR2 YYEKEE come from the germline V gene (reference sequence). CDR3 amino acids: CASSFGQGPLHF. CDR3 nucleotides: TGTGCCAGCAGCTTCGGGCAGGGCCCCCTCCACTTT.

The V and J genes are TRBV10-3 and TRBJ1-1; the D is unclear. The CDR3 contains 14 residues. From germline, CDR1 is ENHRY and CDR2 SYGVKD. V lost 6 bases to trimming and J lost 6 bases, with 17 bases between them. The CDR3 region has the DNA TGTGCCATCAGACCCCGAGGTGAGGTCGCTGAAGCTTTCTTT. Encoded protein: CAIRPRGEVAEAFF.

This chain uses TRBV7-9 with TRBJ1-1; the D gene is possibly TRBD1 (5 bases). Germline CDR1 reads SEHNR; CDR2 reads FQNEAQ (reference sequence). The CDR3 runs 15 residues. Trimming stripped 5 bases from V and 0 bases from J, with 13 bases between. The CDR3 here is CASSLSGGMNTEAFF. The CDR3 DNA is TGTGCCAGCAGCCTATCTGGGGGGATGAACACTGAAGCTTTCTTT.

The chain combines TRBV4-2 with TRBJ1-1, with D unresolved. The CDR3 covers 17 residues. The germline CDR1 and CDR2 sequences are LGHNA and YNFKEQ. Deletions cut 1 base from V and 3 bases from J, with 18 bases between. CDR3 sequence reads: CASSQVDIPLQDTEAFF. The CDR3 bases are TGTGCCAGCAGCCAAGTTGACATCCCCCTTCAGGACACTGAAGCTTTCTTT.

This clone was recorded only once. J is TRBJ1-2 and V is TRBV9; 12 positions agree with TRBD1. There are 17 residues in the CDR3. Germline loops: CDR1 SGDLS, CDR2 YYNGEE. The trim removed 0 bases at V and 7 bases at J, leaving 10 bases unmatched. The DNA of the CDR3 is TGTGCCAGCAGCGTAGGGGGGCTGGGACAGGGGGCAGTTGGCTACACCTTC. Amino acids: CASSVGGLGQGAVGYTF.

The gene calls are TRBV30 and TRBJ2-1; 8 nucleotides line up with TRBD2. The trim removed 2 bases at V and 7 bases at J, leaving 10 bases unmatched. Per the germline V gene, CDR1 is GTSNPN and CDR2 is SVGIG (reference sequence). This CDR3 is built from 15 residues. The CDR3, as DNA: TGTGCCTGGAGTCTGGCGGGGGGCTCAGGTAATGAGCAGTTCTTC. Its translation is CAWSLAGGSGNEQFF. The full variable domain, rest sourced from reference TRBV30 and TRBJ2-1, is SQTIHQWPATLVQPVGSPLSLECTVEGTSNPNLYWYRQAAGRGLQLLFYSVGIGQISSEVPQNLSASRPQDRQFILSSKKLLLSDSGFYLCAWSLAGGSGNEQFFGPGTRLTVL.

The rearrangement joins TRBV5-1 to TRBJ1-2, with D possibly TRBD1 on 5 matching bases. Germline CDR1 reads SGHRS; CDR2 reads YFSETQ. The CDR3 loop spans 12 amino acids. V shed 3 bases and J shed 7 bases, with 10 bases lying between them. CDR3 residues: CASSSQGGGYTF. The CDR3 coding sequence is TGCGCCAGCAGCTCGCAGGGAGGTGGCTACACCTTC.

The chain is built from TRBV5-1 and TRBJ1-4; no reliable D call. CDR1 is SGHRS and CDR2 is YFSETQ in the germline V gene. CDR3 size: 14 residues. With 0 bases removed from V and 5 bases from J, the gap between germline ends came to 8 bases. The CDR3 nucleotides read TGCGCCAGCAGCTTGGTGGCGGGGAATGAAAAACTGTTTTTT. The encoded protein is CASSLVAGNEKLFF.

The chain recombines TRBV7-8 with TRBJ2-1; D is undetermined. V gave up 1 base and J gave up 7 bases, with 5 bases separating them. This CDR3 is 12 amino acids long. CDR1 is SGHVS, CDR2 FQNEAQ, per germline. The CDR3: CASSLGRNEQFF. The CDR3, as DNA: TGTGCCAGCAGCTTAGGCAGGAATGAGCAGTTCTTC.

This sequence joins TRBV19 and TRBJ1-5; 7 bases align to TRBD1. This CDR3 has 17 amino acids. Trimming removed 6 bases from V and 4 bases from J; junction bases left unmatched: 15. CDR1 is LNHDA, CDR2 SQIVND, per germline (reference sequence). CDR3 nucleotides: TGTGCCAGTAGAAATCAGCAGACAGGGTATGGGAATCAGCCCCAGCATTTT. Amino acids: CASRNQQTGYGNQPQHF.

The chain is built from TRBV7-3 and TRBJ1-1; D is perhaps TRBD1 (5 bases). The CDR3 sequence is 15 residues long. The germline V and J ends were trimmed by 2 bases and 3 bases, with 13 bases remaining between them. Germline CDR1 is SGHTA and CDR2 is FQGTGA. The CDR3 sequence is CASSLSGPGDTEAFF. CDR3 coding DNA: TGTGCCAGCAGCTTATCAGGGCCCGGAGACACTGAAGCTTTCTTT.

The CDR3 region has the DNA TGTGCCAGCTCAGGAGAGGGTCTGGGTGGCTACACCTTC. It encodes CASSGEGLGGYTF. The chain joins TRBV6-1 to TRBJ1-2; D is ambiguous. Germline V gene lookup returns CDR1 MNHNS and CDR2 SASEGT. V lost 8 bases, J lost 7 bases, and 17 bases lay in between. The CDR3 length is 13 residues.

The chain recombines TRBV9 with TRBJ1-2; possibly TRBD1 for D (6 bases). This CDR3 has 14 residues. V lost 0 bases and J 6 bases, leaving 12 bases between the germline ends. CDR1 SGDLS and CDR2 YYNGEE come from the germline V gene. CDR3 sequence (DNA): TGTGCCAGCAGCGTAGAGGACAGATTTAATGGCTACACCTTC. Translating gives CASSVEDRFNGYTF.

This sequence joins TRBV9 and TRBJ2-2, with 9 nucleotides matching TRBD1. The CDR3 totals 17 residues. V was pared by 7 bases and J by 2 bases, with 12 bases of the junction left unmatched. Germline V gene data show CDR1 as SGDLS and CDR2 as YYNGEE. The CDR3 reads CASYNNGDRVNTGELFF. In DNA, the CDR3 is TGTGCCAGCTACAATAACGGGGACAGGGTTAACACCGGGGAGCTGTTTTTT.

This CDR3 reads CASSPFSGVSSYNEQFF. The CDR3 DNA is TGTGCCAGCTCACCATTCTCAGGGGTGAGCTCCTACAATGAGCAGTTCTTC. The chain recombines TRBV18 with TRBJ2-1, with D possibly matching TRBD1 (6 bases). The CDR3 is 17 residues long. Germline CDR1 KGHSH, CDR2 LQKENI. V was shortened by 2 bases and J by 0 bases, with 14 bases between the two germline ends.

The rearrangement uses TRBV4-2 and TRBJ2-1; TRBD2 matches at 11 bases. Germline assignment: CDR1 LGHNA and CDR2 YNFKEQ. This CDR3 spans 15 amino acids. Trimming took 0 bases from V and 8 from J; bases not matched to a gene: 3. CDR3 coding DNA: TGTGCCAGCAGCCAAGATAGCGGGGGGGCCGATGAGCAGTTCTTC. This gives the protein CASSQDSGGADEQFF.

The chain employs TRBV7-3 and TRBJ2-1, with D possibly TRBD1 on 5 matching bases. Germline assignment: CDR1 SGHTA and CDR2 FQGTGA. V dropped 1 base and J dropped 6 bases, with 16 bases sitting between them. The length of the CDR3 is 16 residues. The CDR3 loop reads CASSLIRQGAFNEQFF. In nucleotides, the CDR3 is TGTGCCAGCAGCTTAATAAGGCAGGGTGCATTCAATGAGCAGTTCTTC. Supplemented by reference TRBV7-3 and TRBJ2-1, the full variable domain reads GAGVSQTPSNKVTEKGKYVELRCDPISGHTALYWYRQSLGQGPEFLIYFQGTGAADDSGLPNDRFFAVRPEGSVSTLKIQRTERGDSAVYLCASSLIRQGAFNEQFFGPGTRLTVL.

Only one count was recorded for this clone. V usage is TRBV28 and J usage is TRBJ2-5; D remains ambiguous. Trimming pared 1 base from V and 2 bases from J, leaving 5 bases between. Per the germline V gene, CDR1 is MDHEN and CDR2 is SYDVKM. The CDR3 consists of 13 residues. CDR3 nucleotide sequence: TGTGCCAGCAGTTTATCCGGGCAAGAGACCCAGTACTTC. The encoded protein is CASSLSGQETQYF.

This chain connects TRBV2 to TRBJ2-7, with 7 nucleotides matching TRBD1. Germline trimming cut 7 bases from V and 3 bases from J; bases unmatched to any gene: 6. CDR1 and CDR2 (germline): SNHLY, FYNNEI. The CDR3 spans 13 residues. The CDR3 protein is CASMGTENYEQYF. CDR3 nucleotide sequence: TGTGCCAGCATGGGGACAGAGAACTACGAGCAGTACTTC.

The chain employs TRBV5-1 and TRBJ2-7; 8 nucleotides line up with TRBD2. This CDR3 spans 13 amino acids. The V gene's germline CDR1 is SGHRS and CDR2 YFSETQ. J lost 2 bases, V lost 4 bases, and 2 bases had no gene match. The CDR3 protein is CASSPGGPYEQYF. The CDR3 DNA reads TGCGCCAGCAGCCCGGGGGGGCCCTACGAGCAGTACTTC.

The gene calls are TRBV5-5 and TRBJ2-7; D is uncertain. The CDR3 length is 11 residues. CDR1 and CDR2 from the germline V gene are SGHKS and YYEKEE (reference sequence). The germline V and J ends were trimmed by 0 bases and 6 bases, with 4 bases remaining between them. The CDR3: CASSLAREQYF. The CDR3 DNA reads as TGTGCCAGCAGCTTGGCGCGCGAGCAGTACTTC. Using reference TRBV5-5 and TRBJ2-7 for the parts outside the CDR3, the full variable domain is DAGVTQSPTHLIKTRGQQVTLRCSPISGHKSVSWYQQVLGQGPQFIFQYYEKEERGRGNFPDRFSARQFPNYSSELNVNALLLGDSALYLCASSLAREQYFGPGTRLTVT.

This rearrangement joins TRBV5-1 to TRBJ2-5, with D possibly matching TRBD2 (5 bases). CDR3 length: 14 residues. V gave up 1 base and J gave up 1 base, with 8 bases separating them. CDR1 and CDR2 from the germline V gene are SGHRS and YFSETQ. The CDR3 here is CASSLQLGQETQYF. The CDR3, as DNA: TGCGCCAGCAGCTTGCAACTAGGCCAAGAGACCCAGTACTTC.